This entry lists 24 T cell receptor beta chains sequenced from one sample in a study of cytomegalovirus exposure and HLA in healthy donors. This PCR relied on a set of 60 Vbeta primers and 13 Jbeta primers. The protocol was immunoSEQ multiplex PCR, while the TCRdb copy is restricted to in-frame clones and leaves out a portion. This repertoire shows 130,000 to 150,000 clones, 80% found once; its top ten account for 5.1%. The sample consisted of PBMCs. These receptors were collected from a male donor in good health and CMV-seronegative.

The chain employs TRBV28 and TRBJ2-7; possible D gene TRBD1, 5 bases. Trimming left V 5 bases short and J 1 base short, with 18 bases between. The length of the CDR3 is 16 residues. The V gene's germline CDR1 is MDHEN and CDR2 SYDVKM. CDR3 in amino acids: CASSPYWSQGSYEQYF. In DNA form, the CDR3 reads TGTGCCAGCAGTCCATACTGGAGCCAGGGTTCCTACGAGCAGTACTTC.

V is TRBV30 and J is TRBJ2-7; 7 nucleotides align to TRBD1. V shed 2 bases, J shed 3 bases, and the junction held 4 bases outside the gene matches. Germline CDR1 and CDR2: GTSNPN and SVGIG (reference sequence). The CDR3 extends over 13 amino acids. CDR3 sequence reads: CAWSSDRSYEQYF. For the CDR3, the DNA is TGTGCCTGGAGTTCGGACAGGAGCTACGAGCAGTACTTC.

The DNA of the CDR3 is TGTGCCACCGCCCGGAGACAGGGTGGATACGAGCAGTACTTC. It codes for CATARRQGGYEQYF. The rearrangement links TRBV15 to TRBJ2-7; 7 positions match TRBD1. After removal of 8 bases from V and 4 bases from J, the junction contained 11 bases not matched to a gene. Germline V gene data show CDR1 as LNHNV and CDR2 as YYDKDF (reference sequence). CDR3 length equals 14 residues.

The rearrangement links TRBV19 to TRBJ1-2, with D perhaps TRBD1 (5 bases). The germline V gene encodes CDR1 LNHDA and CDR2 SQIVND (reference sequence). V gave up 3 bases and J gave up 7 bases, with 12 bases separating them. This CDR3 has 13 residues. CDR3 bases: TGTGCCAGTAGTATTAGACAGCCGCGTGGCTACACCTTC. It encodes CASSIRQPRGYTF.

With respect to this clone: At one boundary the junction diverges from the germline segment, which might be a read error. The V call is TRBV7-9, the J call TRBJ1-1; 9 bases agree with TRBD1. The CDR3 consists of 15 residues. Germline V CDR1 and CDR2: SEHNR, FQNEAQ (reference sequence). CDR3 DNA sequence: TGTTCCAGCAGCCCGCAACAGGGGGCGCGTACTGAAGCTTTCTTT. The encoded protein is CSSSPQQGARTEAFF.

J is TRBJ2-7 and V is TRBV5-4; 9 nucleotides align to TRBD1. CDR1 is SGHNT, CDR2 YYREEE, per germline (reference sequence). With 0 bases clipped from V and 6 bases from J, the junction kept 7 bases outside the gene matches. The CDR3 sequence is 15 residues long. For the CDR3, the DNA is TGTGCCAGCAGCTTGGTGTTACAGGGGGCTGGCGAGCAGTACTTC. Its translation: CASSLVLQGAGEQYF.

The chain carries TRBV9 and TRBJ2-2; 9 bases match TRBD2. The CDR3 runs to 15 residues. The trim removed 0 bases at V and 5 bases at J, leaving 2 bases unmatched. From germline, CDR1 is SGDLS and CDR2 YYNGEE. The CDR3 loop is CASSVGTSVTGELFF. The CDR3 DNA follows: TGTGCCAGCAGCGTAGGGACTAGCGTTACCGGGGAGCTGTTTTTT. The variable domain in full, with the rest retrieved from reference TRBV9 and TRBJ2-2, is DSGVTQTPKHLITATGQRVTLRCSPRSGDLSVYWYQQSLDQGLQFLIQYYNGEERAKGNILERFSAQQFPDLHSELNLSSLELGDSALYFCASSVGTSVTGELFFGEGSRLTVL.

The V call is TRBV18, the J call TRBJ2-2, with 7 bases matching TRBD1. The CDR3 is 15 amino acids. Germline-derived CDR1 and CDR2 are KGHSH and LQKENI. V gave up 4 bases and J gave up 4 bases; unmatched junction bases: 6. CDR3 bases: TGTGCCAGCTCACAGGGACAGTCCTCCACCGGGGAGCTGTTTTTT. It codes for CASSQGQSSTGELFF.

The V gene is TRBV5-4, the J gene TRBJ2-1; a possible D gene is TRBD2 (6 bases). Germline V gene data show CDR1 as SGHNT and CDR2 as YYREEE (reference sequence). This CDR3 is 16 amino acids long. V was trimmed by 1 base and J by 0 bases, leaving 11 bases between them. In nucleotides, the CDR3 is TGTGCCAGCAGCTTGAATCTGGGAGGCTCCTACAATGAGCAGTTCTTC. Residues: CASSLNLGGSYNEQFF.

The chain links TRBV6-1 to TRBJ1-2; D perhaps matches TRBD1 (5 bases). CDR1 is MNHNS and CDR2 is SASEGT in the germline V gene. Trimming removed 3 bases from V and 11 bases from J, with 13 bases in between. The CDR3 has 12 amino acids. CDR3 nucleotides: TGTGCCAGCAGTGATATTACAGGAAAGTACACCTTC. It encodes CASSDITGKYTF.

Written as DNA, the CDR3 is TGTGCCAGCATCAGCTACGAGCAGTACTTC. It specifies CASISYEQYF. The chain employs TRBV2 and TRBJ2-7; D is ambiguous. Germline loops: CDR1 SNHLY, CDR2 FYNNEI. V gave up 7 bases and J gave up 3 bases, with 4 bases separating them. The CDR3 is made up of 10 amino acids.

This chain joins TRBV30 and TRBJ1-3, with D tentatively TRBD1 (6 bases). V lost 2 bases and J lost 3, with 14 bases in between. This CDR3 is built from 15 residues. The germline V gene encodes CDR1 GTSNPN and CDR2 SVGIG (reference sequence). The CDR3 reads CAWSNYRDRGNTIYF. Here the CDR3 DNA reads TGTGCCTGGAGTAATTACAGGGATCGTGGAAACACCATATATTTT.

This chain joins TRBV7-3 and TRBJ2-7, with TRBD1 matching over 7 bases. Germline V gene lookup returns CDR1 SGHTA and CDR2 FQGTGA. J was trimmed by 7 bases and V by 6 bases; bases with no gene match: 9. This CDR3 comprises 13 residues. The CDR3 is CASSSQGMGEQYF. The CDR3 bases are TGTGCCAGCAGTTCACAGGGGATGGGGGAGCAGTACTTC.

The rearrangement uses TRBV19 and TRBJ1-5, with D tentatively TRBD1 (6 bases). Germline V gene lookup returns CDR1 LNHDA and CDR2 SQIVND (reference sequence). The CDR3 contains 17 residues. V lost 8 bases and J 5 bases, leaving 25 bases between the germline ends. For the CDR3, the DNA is TGTGCCAGTCAAAGAGGGGGAACGGGGGGCCTTTATCAGCCCCAGCATTTT. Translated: CASQRGGTGGLYQPQHF.

The CDR3 coding sequence is TGTGCCAGCAGCCTATCAGGACAGGGTGGGACTGAAGCTTTCTTT. Translated, it gives CASSLSGQGGTEAFF. This chain connects TRBV6-5 to TRBJ1-1, with 8 bases that match TRBD1. Germline CDR1 is MNHEY and CDR2 is SVGAGI. Trimming took 6 bases from V and 5 from J; bases not matched to a gene: 11. The CDR3 contains 15 residues.

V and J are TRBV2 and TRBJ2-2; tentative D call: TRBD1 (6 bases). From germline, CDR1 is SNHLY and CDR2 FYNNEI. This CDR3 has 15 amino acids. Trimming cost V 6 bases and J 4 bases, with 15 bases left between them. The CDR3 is CASRARQEVTGELFF. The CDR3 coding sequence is TGTGCCAGCAGGGCCCGACAGGAGGTCACCGGGGAGCTGTTTTTT. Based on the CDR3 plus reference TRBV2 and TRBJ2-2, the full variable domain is EPEVTQTPSHQVTQMGQEVILRCVPISNHLYFYWYRQILGQKVEFLVSFYNNEISEKSEIFDDQFSVERPDGSNFTLKIRSTKLEDSAMYFCASRARQEVTGELFFGEGSRLTVL.

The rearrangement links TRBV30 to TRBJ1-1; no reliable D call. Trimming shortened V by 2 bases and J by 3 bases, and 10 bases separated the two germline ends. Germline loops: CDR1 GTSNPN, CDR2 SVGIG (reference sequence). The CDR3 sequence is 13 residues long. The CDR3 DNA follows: TGTGCCTGGAGTCGGGATTTGTACACTGAAGCTTTCTTT. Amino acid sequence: CAWSRDLYTEAFF. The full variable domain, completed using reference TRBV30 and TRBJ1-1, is SQTIHQWPATLVQPVGSPLSLECTVEGTSNPNLYWYRQAAGRGLQLLFYSVGIGQISSEVPQNLSASRPQDRQFILSSKKLLLSDSGFYLCAWSRDLYTEAFFGQGTRLTVV.

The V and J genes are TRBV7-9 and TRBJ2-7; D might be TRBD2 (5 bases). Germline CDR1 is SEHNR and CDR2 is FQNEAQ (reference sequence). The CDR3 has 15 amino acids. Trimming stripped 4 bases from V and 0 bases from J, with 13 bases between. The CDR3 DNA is TGTGCCAGCAGCTCAAGGACTCTTCCCTCCTACGAGCAGTACTTC. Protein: CASSSRTLPSYEQYF.

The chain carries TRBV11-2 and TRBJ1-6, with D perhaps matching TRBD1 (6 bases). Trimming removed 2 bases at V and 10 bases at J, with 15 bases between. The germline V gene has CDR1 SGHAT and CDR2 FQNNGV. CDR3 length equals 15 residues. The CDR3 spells CASSLMGRGGSPLHF. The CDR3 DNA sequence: TGTGCCAGCAGCTTAATGGGCAGGGGAGGGTCACCCCTCCACTTT.

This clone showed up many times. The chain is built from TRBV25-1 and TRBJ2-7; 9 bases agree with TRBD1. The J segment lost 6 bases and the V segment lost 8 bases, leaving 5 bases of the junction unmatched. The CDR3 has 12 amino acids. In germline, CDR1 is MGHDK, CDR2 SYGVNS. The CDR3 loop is CASRDRVFEQYF. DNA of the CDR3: TGTGCCAGCCGGGACAGGGTCTTCGAGCAGTACTTC.

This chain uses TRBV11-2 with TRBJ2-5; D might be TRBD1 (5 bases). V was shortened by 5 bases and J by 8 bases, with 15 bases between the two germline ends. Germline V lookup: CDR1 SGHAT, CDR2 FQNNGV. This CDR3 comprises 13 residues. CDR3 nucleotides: TGTGCCAGCAGCGCAGGGATTAAGGAAACCCAGTACTTC. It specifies CASSAGIKETQYF.

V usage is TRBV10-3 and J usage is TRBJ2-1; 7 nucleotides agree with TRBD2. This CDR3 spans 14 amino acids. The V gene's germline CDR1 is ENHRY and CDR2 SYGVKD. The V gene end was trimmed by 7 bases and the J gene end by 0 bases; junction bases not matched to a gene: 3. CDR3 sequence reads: CAITPSGSYNEQFF. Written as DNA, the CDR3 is TGTGCCATCACCCCTAGCGGCTCCTACAATGAGCAGTTCTTC.

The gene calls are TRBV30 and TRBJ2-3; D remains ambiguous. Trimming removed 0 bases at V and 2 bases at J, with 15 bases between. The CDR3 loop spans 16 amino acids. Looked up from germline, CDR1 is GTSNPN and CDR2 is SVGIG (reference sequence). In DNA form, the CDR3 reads TGTGCCTGGAGTGTACTCCATGCGATCTTCACAGATACGCAGTATTTT. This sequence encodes CAWSVLHAIFTDTQYF.

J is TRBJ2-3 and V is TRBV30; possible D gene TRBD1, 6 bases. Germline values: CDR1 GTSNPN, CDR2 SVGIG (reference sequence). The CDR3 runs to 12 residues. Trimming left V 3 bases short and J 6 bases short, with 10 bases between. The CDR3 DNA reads TGTGCCTGGAGCGCCGACAGGGATACGCAGTATTTT. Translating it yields CAWSADRDTQYF.